A single TCR beta chain is shown here with its context. Its target is unknown. The V gene lost 0 bases and the J gene lost 0 bases, with 10 bases spanning the gap. The V gene's germline CDR1 is MNHEY and CDR2 SVGEGT. The CDR3 sequence is 16 residues long. The data were obtained in a study of vaccination and CD4 T cells after COVID-19. At the level of the study: Control cultures were given a CEFX pool, an HIV-1 Nef pool, or no peptide.

Once obtained from cultured CD4+ T cells, the DNA was sequenced using the Oncomine TCR Beta short-read assay. Scientists extracted genomic DNA from CD4+ T cells grown in culture. TCRdb reanalysed the PCR reads using MiXCR and keeps one entry per CDR3 protein. This repertoire shows around 10,000 distinct CDR3 sequences, 32% found once; its top ten account for 11% to 15%. Treatment given: approximately nine-day PBMC culture with coronavirus spike peptide pools or control peptides (ViraFEST assay). CD4+ T-cell collection from the unexposed donor predated the COVID-19 pandemic (2011-2018). Before TCRs were sequenced, ViraFEST expanded antigen-specific T cells with peptide pools. Upon completion of roughly ten days of culture, CD4+ T cells were isolated via negative selection. Regarding the study as a whole: Median SARS-CoV-2-reactive clonotype numbers went from around 19 to 38; this increase was not significant.

The sequenced sample consisted of CD4+ T cells from blood, cultured in vitro. This TCR came from a human donor in good health. V usage is TRBV6-2 or TRBV6-3 and J usage is TRBJ2-3; maybe TRBD2 (6 bases). CDR3 loop: CASSYSREDSTDTQYF. DNA of the CDR3: TGTGCCAGCAGTTACTCGAGGGAGGACAGCACAGATACGCAGTATTTT.